This T cell receptor beta chain was captured by sequencing in a study of CD8 T cells in Susac syndrome. General observations from the study: The study conceded that its TCR sequencing and HLA analysis involved relatively few individuals.

Points on this clonotype: Its antigen remains unknown.

Relapsing-remitting disease, either stable or active, was present in the treatment-naive patients who were the multiple sclerosis controls. Looked up from germline, CDR1 is SGDLS and CDR2 is YYNGEE. Trimming pared 4 bases from V and 3 bases from J, leaving 10 bases between. The CDR3 sequence is 13 residues long. Random hexamers were used to reverse transcribe an amount of about 0.45 to 1 ug RNA. TCRdb analysed the immunoSEQ multiplex PCR reads with MiXCR anew, one entry per CDR3 protein. The sample includes 150,000 to 200,000 distinct CDR3 sequences, roughly 95% of them seen just once. The clonotype was recovered from a human donor with multiple sclerosis. V usage is TRBV9 and J usage is TRBJ1-1, with D possibly being TRBD1 (5 bases). Specimen: CD8+ T cells from PBMCs. CDR3 bases: TGTGCCAGCAGCCCTTGGGGCTACACTGAAGCTTTCTTT. Translated: CASSPWGYTEAFF.